This T cell receptor (beta chain) was found in a study of vaccination and CD4 T cells after COVID-19. Across the study: Post-vaccine sample collection happened at a median of approximately 79 days after dose two, ranging 14 to 241.

With the Oncomine TCR Beta short-read assay, DNA from cultured CD4+ T cells was sequenced. TCRdb reprocessed the PCR reads with MiXCR, giving one entry per CDR3 protein. This table has roughly 17,000 distinct CDR3 sequences, roughly 31% appearing once. CDR3 length: 16 amino acids. V lost 4 bases, J lost 3 bases, and 13 bases lay in between. Germline CDR1 SGHNT, CDR2 YENEEA. Specified treatment: 10-day PBMC culture with coronavirus spike peptide pools or control peptides (ViraFEST assay). Positive tests by PCR, dated March to December 2020, predated US Alpha, Beta and Delta variants. About this clonotype: What it recognizes is unknown.

This chain uses TRBV11-3 with TRBJ1-6, with a possible D match to TRBD1 (5 bases). This TCR came from a human donor with COVID-19. Material for sequencing was cultured CD4+ T cells from blood. The CDR3 is CASSSIAGGYNSPLHF. CDR3 in DNA: TGTGCCAGCAGCTCGATCGCGGGGGGCTATAATTCACCCCTCCACTTT.